The TCR beta chain described here comes from a study of blood T cell repertoires in COVID-19. Study as a whole: Acute-phase and convalescent COVID-19 samples originated in the United States, Italy and Spain. T cells, B-cell-depleted T cells, or PBMCs provided the cDNA or gDNA that served as material.

This CDR3 contains 14 residues. Germline CDR1 and CDR2: KGHSH and LQKENI. The V end was cut by 3 bases, the J end by 0 bases, with 6 bases between. Per the original methods: Amplification from reference gene primers served as the basis for estimated nucleated cell counts. Profiled with immunoSEQ multiplex PCR; TCRdb holds only in-frame clones, not every one. The V and J calls and clone size are taken from that table; D and trimming were inferred from the DNA. The data show about 200,000 clones, 70% to 80% seen once. Sequencing was performed on peripheral blood. The rearrangement uses TRBV18 and TRBJ1-3; no clear D gene. This TCR was sampled from a man aged 45-60 years who had recovered from COVID-19. DNA for the CDR3: TGTGCCAGCTCACCGAGTAGCTCTGGAAACACCATATATTTT. Amino acid sequence: CASSPSSSGNTIYF.